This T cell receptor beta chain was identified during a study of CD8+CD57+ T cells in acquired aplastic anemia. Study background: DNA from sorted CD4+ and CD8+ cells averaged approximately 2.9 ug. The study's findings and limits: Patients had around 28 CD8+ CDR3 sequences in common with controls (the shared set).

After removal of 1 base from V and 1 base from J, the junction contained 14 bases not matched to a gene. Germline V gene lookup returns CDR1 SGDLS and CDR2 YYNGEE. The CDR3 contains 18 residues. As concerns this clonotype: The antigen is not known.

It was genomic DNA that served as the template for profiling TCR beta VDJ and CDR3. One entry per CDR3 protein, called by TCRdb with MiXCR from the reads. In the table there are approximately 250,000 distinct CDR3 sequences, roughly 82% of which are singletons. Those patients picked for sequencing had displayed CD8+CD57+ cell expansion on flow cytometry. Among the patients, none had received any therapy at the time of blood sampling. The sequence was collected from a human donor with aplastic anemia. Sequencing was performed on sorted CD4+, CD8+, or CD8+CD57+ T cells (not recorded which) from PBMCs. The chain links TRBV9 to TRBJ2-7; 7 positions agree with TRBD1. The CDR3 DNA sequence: TGTGCCAGCAGCGTACAGTCAGACGGGACAGCCCTTTCCTACGAGCAGTACGTC. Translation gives CASSVQSDGTALSYEQYV.